The TCR beta chain described here comes from a study of yellow fever vaccine responses in identical twins. Study conclusions and caveats: On the reported evidence, twins' vaccine T cell responses seemed partly convergent and partly personalized.

TCRdb passed the RT-PCR reads through MiXCR, listing each CDR3 protein once. The sample lists 1,200 to 1,500 distinct CDR3 sequences, roughly 89% seen once, with roughly 6.3% in the top ten. As concerns this clonotype: The antigen remains undetermined.

The CDR3 sequence is 13 residues long. The V end lost 6 bases, the J end lost 2 bases, and 12 bases lay between the germline ends. Germline V gene lookup returns CDR1 SQVTM and CDR2 ANQGSEA. The receptor was derived from a woman between 18 and 29 years old who received the yellow fever vaccine. Sequencing used T cells from blood (PBMCs), unsorted or a sorted subset (not recorded which), obtained before or after yellow fever vaccination (not recorded which). The chain uses TRBV29-1 and TRBJ2-3; D unclear. CDR3 coding DNA: TGCAGCGTCCCCTTTCAATCCACAGATACGCAGTATTTT. Translated, it gives CSVPFQSTDTQYF.